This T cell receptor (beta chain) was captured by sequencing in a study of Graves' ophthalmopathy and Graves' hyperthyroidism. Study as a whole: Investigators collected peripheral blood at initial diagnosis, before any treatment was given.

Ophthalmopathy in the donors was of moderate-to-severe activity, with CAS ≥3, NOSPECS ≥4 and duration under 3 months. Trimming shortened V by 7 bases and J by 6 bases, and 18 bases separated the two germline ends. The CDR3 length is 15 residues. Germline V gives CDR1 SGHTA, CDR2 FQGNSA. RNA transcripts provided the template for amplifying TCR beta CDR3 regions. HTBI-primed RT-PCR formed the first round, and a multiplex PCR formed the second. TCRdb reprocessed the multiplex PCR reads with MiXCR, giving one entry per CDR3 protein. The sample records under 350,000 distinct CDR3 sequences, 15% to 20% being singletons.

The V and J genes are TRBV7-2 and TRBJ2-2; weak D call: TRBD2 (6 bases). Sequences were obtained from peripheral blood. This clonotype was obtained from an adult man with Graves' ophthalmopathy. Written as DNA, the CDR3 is TGTGCCAGCACCCGCCGCGGGGAAGGTTCCGGGGAGCTGTTTTTT. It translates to CASTRRGEGSGELFF.